Listed below are T cell receptor beta chains from one sample, sequenced in a study of T cell repertoires in cytomegalovirus infection. TCRdb used MiXCR to reprocess the reads, holding one entry per CDR3 protein. The sample contains 200,000 or so distinct CDR3 sequences, approximately 30% of which appear only once. The sequenced sample was PBMCs. Receptors originate from a human donor in good health (CMV status not recorded). Some clones in this sample may be carry-over from other donors' samples. Both conserved end residues are part of each CDR3. The D gene is left open where the match is weak. Expanded clones get a size class; other rows say once, few or many, or leave the size out.

TRBJ1-2,TRBV6-2/TRBV6-3,.,.,CASRRLNYGYTF,TGTGCCAGTCGACGCCTCAACTATGGCTACACCTTC
TRBJ2-3,TRBV20-1,.,TRBD2,CSARDGSGGSDTQYF,TGCAGTGCTAGAGATGGAAGCGGGGGATCAGATACGCAGTATTTT
TRBJ1-6,TRBV7-2,many,.,CASRRGADSPLHF,TGTGCCAGCAGGAGAGGGGCTGACTCACCCCTCCACTTT
TRBJ2-3,TRBV7-2,few,TRBD2,CASSRDGSGGADTQYF,TGTGCCAGCAGCCGGGACGGTAGCGGGGGGGCAGATACGCAGTATTTT
TRBJ2-7,TRBV7-3,.,TRBD1,CASSFRSTGPYEQYF,TGTGCCAGCAGCTTCCGGTCGACAGGGCCCTACGAGCAGTACTTC
TRBJ2-7,TRBV12-3/TRBV12-4,.,TRBD1,CASRKTGGGDEQYF,TGTGCCAGCAGAAAAACAGGGGGCGGTGACGAGCAGTACTTC
TRBJ2-1,TRBV7-2,many,TRBD2,CASSLETSGYNEQFF,TGTGCCAGCAGCTTAGAGACTAGCGGCTACAATGAGCAGTTCTTC
TRBJ2-1,TRBV7-2,few,.,CASSLYGKAGYNGEQFF,TGTGCCAGCAGCTTATATGGGAAAGCAGGGTATAATGGTGAGCAGTTCTTC
TRBJ2-1,TRBV20-1,.,.,CSAREAGNTSPEQFF,TGCAGTGCTAGAGAAGCAGGGAACACCTCCCCTGAGCAGTTCTTC
TRBJ1-1,TRBV6-2/TRBV6-3,.,.,CASVSRSGPMNTEAFF,TGTGCCAGCGTAAGTCGGTCAGGGCCTATGAACACTGAAGCTTTCTTT
TRBJ2-5,TRBV5-1,few,TRBD1,CASSSDRAETQYF,TGCGCCAGCAGCTCGGACAGGGCAGAGACCCAGTACTTC
TRBJ2-7,TRBV6-1,few,.,CASRPRALNYEQYF,TGTGCAAGCAGACCGAGGGCCCTGAACTACGAGCAGTACTTC
TRBJ1-5,TRBV7-2,many,.,CASSLDDGTRWPQHF,TGTGCCAGCAGCTTAGATGATGGGACAAGATGGCCCCAGCATTTT
TRBJ2-1,TRBV12-3/TRBV12-4,.,TRBD2,CASSLNKASGFYNEQFF,TGTGCCAGCAGTTTAAATAAAGCTAGCGGTTTCTACAATGAGCAGTTCTTC
TRBJ1-1,TRBV29-1,.,.,CSVLRTQGTDAFF,TGCAGCGTCCTCAGAACTCAGGGCACTGATGCTTTCTTT
TRBJ1-2,TRBV7-2,few,TRBD1,CASSLGADRVGGYTF,TGTGCCAGCAGCTTAGGGGCCGACAGGGTCGGCGGCTACACCTTC
TRBJ2-1,TRBV14,.,.,CASSHRPDLGSYNEQFF,TGTGCCAGCAGCCACCGCCCGGACCTGGGCTCCTACAATGAGCAGTTCTTC
TRBJ2-1,TRBV5-4,once,TRBD2,CASSLGRGGIDEQFF,TGTGCCAGCAGCTTAGGGCGGGGGGGCATCGATGAGCAGTTCTTC
TRBJ1-5,TRBV19,.,.,CASNPGTTSNQPQHF,TGTGCCAGTAACCCCGGGACAACCAGCAATCAGCCCCAGCATTTT
TRBJ2-3,TRBV12-3/TRBV12-4,.,.,CASSTEWDILYF,TGTGCCAGCAGTACTGAATGGGACATTCTGTATTTT
TRBJ2-3,TRBV12-3/TRBV12-4,few,.,CASSFWAGSVADTQYF,TGTGCCAGCAGTTTCTGGGCAGGGTCGGTCGCAGATACGCAGTATTTT
TRBJ2-1,TRBV20-1,.,TRBD1,CSARDRGRGNEQFF,TGCAGTGCCCGGGACAGGGGGCGCGGCAATGAGCAGTTCTTC
TRBJ1-6,TRBV3-1,.,.,CASSQEGASPLHF,TGTGCCAGCAGCCAAGAAGGAGCTTCACCCCTCCACTTT
TRBJ2-4,TRBV7-2,.,.,CASSPGSGQNIQYF,TGTGCCAGCAGCCCAGGATCCGGCCAAAACATTCAGTACTTC
TRBJ1-1,TRBV29-1,few,.,CSVEVRGAEAFF,TGCAGCGTTGAAGTAAGGGGGGCTGAAGCTTTCTTT
TRBJ2-7,TRBV12-3/TRBV12-4,many,TRBD1,CASSPGTGGGTYEQYF,TGTGCCAGCAGTCCCGGGACAGGGGGGGGGACCTACGAGCAGTACTTC
TRBJ2-7,TRBV6-1,many,.,CASSEGGLEQYF,TGTGCCAGCAGTGAAGGGGGCCTAGAGCAGTACTTC
TRBJ1-5,TRBV7-9,few,.,CASSLAGSQPQHF,TGTGCCAGCAGCTTAGCAGGGTCCCAGCCCCAGCATTTT
TRBJ2-7,TRBV7-9,.,TRBD2,CASSSTSGGGEQYF,TGTGCCAGCAGCTCGACTAGCGGGGGAGGGGAGCAGTACTTC
TRBJ2-7,TRBV4-1,.,.,CASSQERSYEQYF,TGCGCCAGCAGCCAAGAGCGGAGCTACGAGCAGTACTTC
TRBJ2-5,TRBV5-1,.,TRBD2,CASSRSGGSEETQYF,TGCGCCAGCAGCCGAAGCGGGGGATCCGAAGAGACCCAGTACTTC